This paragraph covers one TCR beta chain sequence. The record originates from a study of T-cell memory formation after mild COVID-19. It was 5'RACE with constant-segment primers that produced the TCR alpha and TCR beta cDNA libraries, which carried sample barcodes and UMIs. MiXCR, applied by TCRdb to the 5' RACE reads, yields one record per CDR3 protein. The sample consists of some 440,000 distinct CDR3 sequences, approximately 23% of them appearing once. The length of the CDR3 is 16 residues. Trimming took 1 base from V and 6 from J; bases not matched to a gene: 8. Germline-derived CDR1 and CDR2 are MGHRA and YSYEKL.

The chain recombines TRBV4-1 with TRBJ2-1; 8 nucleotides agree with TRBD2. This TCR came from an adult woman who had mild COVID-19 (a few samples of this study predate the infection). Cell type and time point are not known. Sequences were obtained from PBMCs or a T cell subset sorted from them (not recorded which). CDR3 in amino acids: CASSQGVAGGPNEQFF. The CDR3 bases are TGCGCCAGCAGCCAAGGCGTTGCGGGGGGTCCCAATGAGCAGTTCTTC.